One T cell receptor (beta chain) is described in this entry. Its specificity is unknown. Expressed TCRB transcripts were sequenced after all isolated RNA was converted to cDNA. Using immunoSEQ multiplex PCR, the repertoire was profiled, and TCRdb retains in-frame clones only, with some absent. Of some 63,000 clones listed, approximately 47% are singletons. The data were obtained in a study of beta chain features in type 1 diabetes. Study observations and caveats: Researchers could not determine here whether HLA type influences TCRB rearrangement. Using cDNA template may skew counts toward highly expressing activated cells. PCR might preferentially amplify shorter templates, equally in patients and controls. Shortening that was moderate but significant affected the TCRB CDR3s of Type 1 diabetes patients in all four CD4+ subsets.

V lost 0 bases and J 9 bases, leaving 16 bases between the germline ends. CDR3 length: 14 amino acids. Per the germline V gene, CDR1 is SGHRS and CDR2 is YFSETQ. V gene TRBV5-1 combines with J gene TRBJ2-7; TRBD1 might be the D (6 bases). The sample comprised central memory CD4+ T cells from blood. The source is a man aged 25 to 40 with type 1 diabetes. CDR3 nucleotide sequence: TGCGCCAGCAGCTTGGGCCAGGACAGCCCCGGGCAGTACTTC. It specifies CASSLGQDSPGQYF.